This T cell receptor beta chain was identified during a study of T cell responses to AZD1222 COVID-19 vaccine (dated by TCRdb to about 2021). For the wider study: AZD1222 recipients given second doses at about 4 weeks or at about 12 weeks were pooled, since spike-specific TCR depth and breadth were not found to differ between the two schedules. Trial participants were enrolled by age into 18-55, 56-69 and 70-plus year subgroups, with around 150, 28 and 57 TCR-sequenced participants respectively. TCR sequencing covered fewer than 250 trial participants: 200 to 220 given two doses of AZD1222 and around 25 given two doses of MenACWY control vaccine.

The time point label on this specimen signifies: baseline before first vaccination. The vaccinee samples were drawn from two UK trials, COV001 and COV002, one of which was a single-blind randomized controlled phase 2/3 trial testing AZD1222 (ChAdOx1 nCoV-19) in healthy adults. Trial participant PBMC samples were collected at day 0 and day 28 after the second dose for TCRbeta chain sequencing. A distance of 7 bases separates the germline ends of V and J, which lose 0 bases and 0 bases respectively. From the cysteine through the phenylalanine, the CDR3 covers 15 amino acids. Only the CDR3 DNA stays, 45 bases, in frame from base 1. Turning to this clone: No cognate antigen has been identified for it. No qualities accompany the bases; no much larger clone lies one base away.

Broad study findings and their caveats: In the small 56-69-year group, the increase in depth fell short of significance, most likely because of low power. Reportedly, close to half of the unique spike-specific TCRs recognized epitopes lying outside the regions that are mutated in the B.1.351 and B.1.1.7 variants. Participants were mostly white British, with more females than males. The authors suggested clonal diversity may have been underestimated. CD4 TCRs associated with the vaccine covered the entire spike protein, and the dominant responses were in regions 160-218 and 743-854. Spike-specific TCR breadth and depth rose significantly after two AZD1222 doses compared with day 0 and with MenACWY recipients. Because no day 14 peak-response samples were available, the repertoires could be characterized only after the peak T cell response. Conclusions about previously exposed vaccinees were limited because only 6 or 7 AZD1222 recipients were SARS-CoV-2 seropositive at baseline.

The CDR3 regions of human TCRbeta chains were analyzed by immunosequencing. The study's own analysis went as follows. Repertoire TCRs were checked for matches against a reference library of SARS-CoV-2-specific TCRs that had been generated using the MIRA antigen-specificity platform. Breadth was defined as the fraction of unique TCRs that were SARS-CoV-2-associated, and depth was defined as the fraction of total T cells that were SARS-CoV-2-associated. Using the MIRA data, each spike-specific TCR was assigned both to the spike region to which the TCR was reactive and to a CD4 or CD8 class. Log10-transformed breadth and depth values were compared by one-way ANOVA with Sidak's multiple comparisons tests. TCRdb carries this immuneACCESS record with in-frame sequences only. Its versions omit some clonotypes, under half of them owing to an unresolved V gene in the studies checked, with the rest unexplained. That table furnishes V, J and clone size, whereas the DNA furnished D and trimming. The sample yields more than 85,000 clones; 82% were counted once. The top ten clones comprise about 5% of the sample.

This receptor was taken from an adult in good health. This receptor chain uses TRBV5-3 and TRBJ1-3; the D gene is not confidently resolved. TRBV5-3 is classed as an ORF, of uncertain function. The sample in question was peripheral blood, obtained on day 0 of AZD1222 vaccination. The CDR3 sequence is CARSLGQDSGNTIYF. The nucleotides read TGTGCCAGAAGCTTGGGGCAGGACTCTGGAAACACCATATATTTT.